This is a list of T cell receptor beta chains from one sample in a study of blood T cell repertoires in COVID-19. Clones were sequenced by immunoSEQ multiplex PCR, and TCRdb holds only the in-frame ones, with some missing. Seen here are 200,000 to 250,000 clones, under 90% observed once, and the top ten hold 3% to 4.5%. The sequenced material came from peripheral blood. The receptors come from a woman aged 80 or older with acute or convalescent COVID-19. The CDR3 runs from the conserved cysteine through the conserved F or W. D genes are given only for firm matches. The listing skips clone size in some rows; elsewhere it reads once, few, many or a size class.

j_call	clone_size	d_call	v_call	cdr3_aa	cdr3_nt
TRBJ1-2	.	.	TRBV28	CASSSSGYTF	TGTGCCAGCAGTTCCAGTGGCTACACCTTC
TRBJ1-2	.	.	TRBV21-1	CASSKYVLEAPANYGYTF	TGTGCCAGCAGCAAGTACGTCTTAGAAGCTCCGGCTAACTATGGCTACACCTTC
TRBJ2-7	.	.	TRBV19	CASSPQGRFSEQYF	TGTGCCAGTAGTCCTCAGGGTCGGTTCTCCGAGCAGTACTTC
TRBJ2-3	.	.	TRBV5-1	CASSHRQSTDTQYF	TGCGCCAGCAGCCATCGACAGAGCACAGATACGCAGTATTTT
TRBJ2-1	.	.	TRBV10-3	CAARANTAYNEQFF	TGTGCCGCGCGGGCCAACACGGCCTACAATGAGCAGTTCTTC
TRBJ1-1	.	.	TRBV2	CASSEALLVVGAEAFF	TGTGCCAGCAGTGAAGCGCTTCTGGTGGTTGGGGCAGAAGCTTTCTTT
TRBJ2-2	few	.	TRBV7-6	CASSLMAGSNTGELFF	TGTGCCAGCAGCTTAATGGCGGGGTCGAACACCGGGGAGCTGTTTTTT
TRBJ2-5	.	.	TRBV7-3	CASSLLGPRYTYQETQYF	TGTGCCAGCAGCTTATTGGGGCCGCGGTACACGTACCAAGAGACCCAGTACTTC
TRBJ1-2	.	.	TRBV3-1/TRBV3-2	CASRPERQTNYGYTF	TGTGCCAGCAGACCCGAAAGACAGACTAACTATGGCTACACCTTC
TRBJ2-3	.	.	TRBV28	CASSTKLSTDTQYF	TGTGCCAGCAGTACTAAGTTGAGCACAGATACGCAGTATTTT
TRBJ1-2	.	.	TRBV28	CASSRGANYGYTF	TGTGCCAGCAGCCGGGGGGCGAACTATGGCTACACCTTC
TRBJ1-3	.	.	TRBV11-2	CASSQAGRMIGNTIYF	TGTGCCAGCAGCCAAGCGGGCAGGATGATTGGAAACACCATATATTTT
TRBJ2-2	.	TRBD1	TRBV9	CASSVGDSVNTGELFF	TGTGCCAGCAGCGTAGGGGACAGCGTGAACACCGGGGAGCTGTTTTTT
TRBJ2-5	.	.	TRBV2	CASREAETQYF	TGTGCCAGCAGAGAGGCGGAGACCCAGTACTTC
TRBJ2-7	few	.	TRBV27	CASSPIPGTSVSYEQYF	TGTGCCAGCAGTCCCATTCCCGGGACATCTGTCTCCTACGAGCAGTACTTC
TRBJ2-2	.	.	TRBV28	CASSFVGGDTGELFF	TGTGCCAGCAGTTTTGTCGGCGGTGACACCGGGGAGCTGTTTTTT
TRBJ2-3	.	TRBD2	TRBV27	CASSRIGLGIDTQYF	TGTGCCAGCAGCCGCATTGGACTAGGGATAGATACGCAGTATTTT
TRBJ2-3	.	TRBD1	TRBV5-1	CASSGPGQATDTQYF	TGCGCCAGCAGCGGGCCGGGACAGGCCACAGATACGCAGTATTTT
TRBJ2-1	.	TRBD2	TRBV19	CASSISSGYNEQFF	TGTGCCAGTAGTATCTCTAGCGGCTACAATGAGCAGTTCTTC
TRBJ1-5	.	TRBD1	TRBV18	CASSEGQVGYSNQPQHF	TGTGCCAGCTCAGAGGGACAGGTGGGGTATAGCAATCAGCCCCAGCATTTT
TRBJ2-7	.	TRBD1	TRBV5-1	CASSIQGTTYEQYF	TGCGCCAGCAGCATACAGGGGACCACCTACGAGCAGTACTTC
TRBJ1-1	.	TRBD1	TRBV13	CASSLYRDREAFF	TGTGCCAGCAGCCTCTACCGGGACAGAGAAGCTTTCTTT
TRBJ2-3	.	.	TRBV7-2	CASSLGLLGTDTQYF	TGTGCCAGCAGCTTAGGACTGCTGGGCACAGATACGCAGTATTTT
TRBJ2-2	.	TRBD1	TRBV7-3	CASSTTGGGTGELFF	TGTGCCAGCAGCACGACAGGGGGTGGCACCGGGGAGCTGTTTTTT
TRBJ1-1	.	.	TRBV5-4	CASRRERITEAFF	TGTGCCAGCAGGCGGGAACGAATCACTGAAGCTTTCTTT
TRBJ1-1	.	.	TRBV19	CASSTEGGYTEAFF	TGTGCCAGTAGTACCGAGGGGGGGTACACTGAAGCTTTCTTT
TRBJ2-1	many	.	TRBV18	CASSPRNGEQFF	TGTGCCAGCTCACCAAGAAACGGTGAGCAGTTCTTC
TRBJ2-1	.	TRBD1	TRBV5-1	CASSLGDSNEQFF	TGCGCCAGCAGCTTGGGGGACAGCAATGAGCAGTTCTTC
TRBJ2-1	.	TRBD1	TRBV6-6	CASSYFTGTGGEFF	TGTGCCAGCAGTTACTTTACCGGGACAGGGGGTGAGTTCTTC
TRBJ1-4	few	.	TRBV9	CASSVDDRTNEKLFF	TGTGCCAGCAGCGTAGATGACAGAACTAATGAAAAACTGTTTTTT
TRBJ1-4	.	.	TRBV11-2	CASSPGGGVPAKLFF	TGTGCCAGCAGCCCAGGAGGAGGGGTTCCCGCAAAACTGTTTTTT
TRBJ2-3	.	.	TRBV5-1	CASSPTRPTYTDTQYF	TGCGCCAGCAGCCCTACTAGGCCGACATACACAGATACGCAGTATTTT
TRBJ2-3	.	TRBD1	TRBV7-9	CASSPKTGADTQYF	TGTGCCAGCAGCCCGAAAACAGGGGCAGATACGCAGTATTTT